This T cell receptor beta chain was recovered during a study of cytomegalovirus exposure and HLA in healthy donors. Study-level information: Both the 100 to 150 validation repertoires and the 550 to 750 first-cohort repertoires used the same platform, as reported by a later analysis. Notes on the study in general: Within the 95 to 150 validation repertoires, first-cohort TCR clusters tended to co-occur, according to a later analysis. A list of 164 TCR beta chains associated with cytomegalovirus was given.

As concerns this clone: Its antigen is undetermined.

The germline CDR1 and CDR2 sequences are GTSNPN and SVGIG (reference sequence). Germline trimming cut 5 bases from V and 6 bases from J; bases unmatched to any gene: 8. The CDR3 spans 15 residues. TCRdb's copy holds only in-frame clones and misses some; the assay was immunoSEQ multiplex PCR. The profile shows roughly 260,000 clones, 90% of them singletons. Sequencing was done on a sample of PBMCs. The sequence was collected from a woman in her late teens or twenties in good health and CMV-seronegative. The V and J genes are TRBV30 and TRBJ2-2, with 11 nucleotides matching TRBD1. CDR3 in DNA: TGTGCCTGGTCCGGTCGGGACAGGGGGTCCGGGGAGCTGTTTTTT. Translated: CAWSGRDRGSGELFF.